This T cell receptor beta chain was recovered during a study of cytomegalovirus exposure and HLA in healthy donors (dated by TCRdb to 2015 to 2018). Regarding the study in general: According to a later analysis, the 120 or so validation repertoires were produced on the same platform as the approximately 690 repertoires of the first cohort. The study aimed to test whether signatures of past pathogen exposure could be identified by cataloging public T cell receptors. Along with the approximately 700-subject first cohort, a separate validation cohort of over a hundred different subjects was used. High-throughput TCR immunosequencing, statistical association of individual TCRs with disease status, and machine learning were combined to predict cytomegalovirus infection status.

As concerns this clone: The specificity of this receptor is unknown. Nothing much larger sits one base from this clone, and base qualities are not available.

Reading from cysteine to phenylalanine, the CDR3 counts 14 amino acids. Only the CDR3 DNA stays, 42 bases, in frame from base 1. CDR1 and CDR2 were assigned from the germline V gene as SGHTA and FQGNSA. V is pared back by 4 bases and J by 6 bases, with 13 bases lying between the germline termini. The library relied on the immunoSEQ multiplex PCR assay. In the original analysis: A statistical classification framework was built for diagnosing cytomegalovirus status from the catalog of TCR beta chain sequences. Imported from immuneACCESS, the table was reduced by TCRdb to in-frame sequences with V and J called. These copies leave out some clones; in studies compared against another copy, an unresolved V gene accounts for under half, and the cause of the remainder is not known. From that table come the V and J calls and clone size; the DNA was used to work out D and trimming. In all, the sample holds around 250,000 clones, and 85% to 90% of those were seen once. The ten largest clones represent roughly 0.4% of the sample.

Study-level results and caveats: A later analysis had no HLA typing for the validation cohort, so co-occurrence there was scored across all 130 or so repertoires. A few of the identified cytomegalovirus-associated TCR beta chains were confirmed in vitro to be specific for cytomegalovirus antigens. The study listed approximately 150 TCR beta chains as associated with cytomegalovirus. Most TCR sequences were seen in very few donors, while some public TCRs were found in many individuals. The authors suggested that the approach could potentially be generalized to other disease states and immunological phenotypes. A later analysis found that TCRs clustered in the first cohort also tended to co-occur in the roughly 120 validation repertoires, with approximately 94% of cluster scores above 0. Cytomegalovirus status was reported to be diagnosed by the classifier with high specificity and sensitivity in both the original and validation cohorts.

Donors formed part of the validation cohort, which comprised 120 subjects and was distinct from the first cohort of under 850 subjects. This chain is built from TRBV7-2 and TRBJ1-5, with a tentative D gene TRBD1 over 6 matching bases. This TCR came from a woman under 30 in good health and CMV-seronegative. Sample: PBMCs. The CDR3 in this case is CASSYDRPGQPQHF. The sequence in DNA is TGTGCCAGCAGCTACGACAGGCCGGGTCAGCCCCAGCATTTT.